These 6 T cell receptor beta chains were sequenced from one sample in a study of radiotherapy plus CTLA-4 blockade in lung cancer (dated by TCRdb to the late 2010s). Library creation used the immunoSEQ multiplex PCR assay. TCRdb holds this immuneACCESS table with in-frame rearrangements only. Some clones are missing; in checked studies, unresolved V genes explain under half, and the rest has no known cause. The sample includes about 80,000 clones, with around nine tenths observed a single time. The ten largest clonotypes hold 0.85% to 0.9% of the sample. The material was peripheral blood, obtained from a patient treated with radiotherapy plus ipilimumab. These receptors all stem from a human donor with non-small cell lung cancer who had stable disease on radiotherapy plus ipilimumab.

The DNA of the CDR3 is TGCGCCAGCAGTCCTACCCCACAGGGGAACACTGAAGCTTTCTTT. This translates into CASSPTPQGNTEAFF. The V and J genes are TRBV5-1 and TRBJ1-1; tentative D call: TRBD1 (6 bases). Germline V CDR1 and CDR2: SGHRS, YFSETQ. The length of the CDR3 is 15 residues. Between the trimmed V and J ends, which lost 5 bases and 1 base, there was a span of 15 bases. Combining the CDR3 with reference TRBV5-1 and TRBJ1-1 gives the whole variable domain KAGVTQTPRYLIKTRGQQVTLSCSPISGHRSVSWYQQTPGQGLQFLFEYFSETQRNKGNFPGRFSGRQFSNSRSEMNVSTLELGDSALYLCASSPTPQGNTEAFFGQGTRLTVV.

This chain joins TRBV10-3 and TRBJ2-7; no firm D call. This CDR3 region has 15 residues. Germline V lookup: CDR1 ENHRY, CDR2 SYGVKD. The V gene lost 0 bases and the J gene lost 3 bases, with 12 bases spanning the gap. The CDR3 DNA follows: TGTGCCATCAGTGAGTCGTCCGACCATTTCTACGAGCAGTACTTC. Protein sequence: CAISESSDHFYEQYF.

V gene TRBV5-1 combines with J gene TRBJ2-1, with 12 bases identical to TRBD2. This CDR3 region has 15 residues. The germline CDR1 and CDR2 sequences are SGHRS and YFSETQ. The V gene end was trimmed by 1 base and the J gene end by 6 bases; junction bases not matched to a gene: 2. The CDR3 nucleotides read TGCGCCAGCAGCTTGCGGACTAGCGGGGCCAATGAGCAGTTCTTC. Encoded protein: CASSLRTSGANEQFF.

V and J are TRBV2 and TRBJ2-7; 7 bases align to TRBD1. CDR1 is SNHLY and CDR2 is FYNNEI in the germline V gene. The CDR3 consists of 14 residues. The junction had 6 bases not matched to a gene; V was cut back by 2 bases and J by 5 bases. This CDR3 reads CASSEMTGTNEQYF. The CDR3 DNA is TGTGCCAGCAGTGAAATGACAGGGACGAACGAGCAGTACTTC. The full variable domain, in which reference TRBV2 and TRBJ2-7 provide the parts outside the CDR3, is EPEVTQTPSHQVTQMGQEVILRCVPISNHLYFYWYRQILGQKVEFLVSFYNNEISEKSEIFDDQFSVERPDGSNFTLKIRSTKLEDSAMYFCASSEMTGTNEQYFGPGTRLTVT.

The V gene is TRBV7-3, the J gene TRBJ2-3; 8 bases are shared with TRBD1. CDR3 length equals 18 residues. The germline V gene has CDR1 SGHTA and CDR2 FQGTGA. V shed 6 bases and J 0 bases; nucleotides not matched to a gene: 14. The CDR3 loop is CASSSRGTGRSSTDTQYF. In DNA, the CDR3 is TGTGCCAGCAGTTCACGCGGGACAGGAAGATCTAGCACAGATACGCAGTATTTT. Together with reference TRBV7-3 and TRBJ2-3, the CDR3 gives the full variable domain: GAGVSQTPSNKVTEKGKYVELRCDPISGHTALYWYRQSLGQGPEFLIYFQGTGAADDSGLPNDRFFAVRPEGSVSTLKIQRTERGDSAVYLCASSSRGTGRSSTDTQYFGPGTRLTVL.

The V gene is TRBV18, the J gene TRBJ1-1; D ambiguous. Per the germline V gene, CDR1 is KGHSH and CDR2 is LQKENI. V was clipped by 0 bases and J by 1 base, with 6 bases between them. The CDR3 loop spans 14 amino acids. The CDR3, as DNA: TGTGCCAGCTCACCACCGGGAGCGAACACTGAAGCTTTCTTT. It specifies CASSPPGANTEAFF.